The source of this TCR beta chain is a study of OX40 agonist ivuxolimab in advanced cancers. For the study in its entirety: The costimulatory receptor OX40 (CD134) was targeted by ivuxolimab, a fully human IgG2 agonistic monoclonal antibody. Intravenous ivuxolimab was administered to patients every 2 weeks at six dose levels: 0.01, 0.1, 0.3, 1.5, 3 and 10 mg/kg. Among the roughly 50 dose-escalation patients, approximately 20 had hepatocellular carcinoma, roughly 15 melanoma, 9 renal cell carcinoma and 9 head and neck cancer. In the dose-escalation cohort, roughly 80% of patients were male, and the mean age was approximately 60 years, with a range of roughly 20 to 80. Patients were allowed to have had prior anti-PD-1, anti-PD-L1 or anti-CTLA-4 therapy, and 40% to 45% of the dose-escalation patients had previously received checkpoint inhibitors. Partial responses were achieved by three dose-escalation patients, of whom one had hepatocellular carcinoma and two had cutaneous melanoma. The point of sequencing TCRbeta in the periphery was to test whether ivuxolimab changed TCR sequence diversity and drove clonal T-cell expansion. The paper covers the monotherapy dose-escalation part of the phase I ivuxolimab trial, which included N of about 50 patients.

Measured from the cysteine to the valine, the CDR3 is 15 residues long. The entry retains the CDR3 DNA only, 45 bases that are in frame from base 1. Germline trimming amounts to 4 bases on V and 2 bases on J, with 8 as the count of junction bases outside the gene matches. Note on this clone: There is no known antigen for this receptor. The input lacks base qualities; no much larger clone sits a single base away.

Patients with a history of autoimmune disease or receiving systemic immunosuppression were excluded from the trial. Peripheral blood for TCR sequencing was drawn from every dose cohort at baseline, at cycle 4 day 1 and at cycle 7 day 1. Samples were obtained from an open-label, multicenter, first-in-human phase I dose-escalation trial of ivuxolimab. Adults with locally advanced or metastatic head and neck squamous cell, hepatocellular, melanoma or renal cell carcinoma were enrolled in the trial. Before TCR sequencing, CD4+ and CD8+ T cells were separately sorted from peripheral blood. Broad study findings and their caveats: Antigen specificity was not determined for the clonally expanded peripheral T cells. After ivuxolimab, expanded clones were on average more numerous among CD8+ T cells than among CD4+ T cells. At doses of 0.1 to 3.0 mg/kg, clonal expansion of both CD4+ and CD8+ T cells in blood was seen between baseline and week 6. Low levels of normalized T-cell clonal expansion were also shown by some nonresponding patients. In the 0.1-3.0 mg/kg groups, partial responders had among the lowest normalized peripheral clonal expansion, particularly in CD8+ T cells.

To sequence the TCRbeta CDR3 region, genomic DNA was isolated from the sorted cells. TCRbeta CDR3 regions were sequenced using the immunoSEQ Assay. In TCRdb, the immuneACCESS table is reduced to in-frame sequences with V and J assigned. These tables do not hold every clone; where another copy was compared, an unresolved V gene accounts for under half, and the others remain unexplained. In all, the sample holds 42,000 or so clones, and approximately 83% of those were seen once. Together, the top ten hold more than 13% of the sample. The source is an adult with an advanced solid tumor such as melanoma, head and neck, liver or kidney cancer. The rearrangement combines TRBV5-3 with TRBJ2-7, and 8 junction bases match TRBD2. TRBV5-3 is an ORF for which the function is uncertain. The sequenced sample was CD4+ or CD8+ T cells sorted from blood, obtained in a trial of the OX40 agonist ivuxolimab. CDR3 region: CARSPRLASPYEQYV. The base sequence is TGTGCCAGAAGCCCTAGACTAGCGTCCCCCTACGAGCAGTACGTC.